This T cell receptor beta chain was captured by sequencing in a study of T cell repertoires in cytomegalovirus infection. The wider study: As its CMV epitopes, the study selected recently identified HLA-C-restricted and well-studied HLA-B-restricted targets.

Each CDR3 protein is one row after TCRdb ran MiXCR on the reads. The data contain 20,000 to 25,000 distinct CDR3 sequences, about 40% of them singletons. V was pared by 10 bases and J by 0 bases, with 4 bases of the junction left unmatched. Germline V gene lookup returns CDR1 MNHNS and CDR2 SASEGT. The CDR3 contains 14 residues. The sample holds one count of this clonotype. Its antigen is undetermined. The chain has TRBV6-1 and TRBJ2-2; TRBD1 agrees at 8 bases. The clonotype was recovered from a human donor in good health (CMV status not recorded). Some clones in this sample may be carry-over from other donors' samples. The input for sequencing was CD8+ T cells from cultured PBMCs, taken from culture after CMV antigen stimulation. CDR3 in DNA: TGTGCCATCCCGGACAGGGCGAACACCGGGGAGCTGTTTTTT. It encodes CAIPDRANTGELFF.